A single sample is the source of the 24 T cell receptor beta chains below, sequenced in a study of cytomegalovirus exposure and HLA in healthy donors. Primers: 60 Vbeta forward and 13 Jbeta reverse. Here immunoSEQ multiplex PCR was the method, and the copy in TCRdb shows in-frame clones only, minus some. The sample yields roughly 120,000 clones, roughly four fifths seen once. The specimen was PBMCs. The source of these receptors is a man aged 50 or older in good health and CMV-seropositive.

This chain connects TRBV11-3 to TRBJ2-3; tentative D call: TRBD2 (6 bases). The CDR3 totals 15 residues. CDR1 and CDR2 from the germline V gene are SGHNT and YENEEA. Between the trimmed V and J ends, which lost 5 bases and 3 bases, there was a span of 15 bases. The CDR3 here is CASSPGGSGTDTQYF. The CDR3 nucleotides are TGTGCCAGCAGCCCCGGGGGTAGCGGTACAGATACGCAGTATTTT.

The chain has TRBV15 and TRBJ2-7; 7 nucleotides align to TRBD1. The germline gives CDR1 LNHNV, CDR2 YYDKDF (reference sequence). The CDR3 covers 14 residues. J was trimmed by 1 base and V by 5 bases; bases with no gene match: 5. The CDR3 nucleotides read TGTGCCACCAGCGGAAGCAGGGGGTCCTACGAGCAGTACTTC. Its translation: CATSGSRGSYEQYF.

This clone was detected ten times or more. The chain uses TRBV5-6 and TRBJ1-1; the match to TRBD1 covers 10 bases. The CDR3 contains 13 residues. V dropped 4 bases and J dropped 12; count of bases not matched to a gene: 9. Per the germline V gene, CDR1 is SGHDT and CDR2 is YYEEEE. CDR3: CASSRQGASAPFF. CDR3 nucleotides: TGTGCCAGCAGCCGACAGGGGGCATCAGCGCCTTTCTTT.

The chain links TRBV28 to TRBJ2-1, with 8 bases that match TRBD1. The ends lost 4 bases at V and 1 base at J; junction bases unmatched: 6. The CDR3 is 16 amino acids. Germline CDR1 reads MDHEN; CDR2 reads SYDVKM. CDR3 DNA: TGTGCCAGCAGTTCCTCCGGGACAGGATCCTACAATGAGCAGTTCTTC. Translation: CASSSSGTGSYNEQFF. Supplemented by reference TRBV28 and TRBJ2-1, the full variable domain reads DVKVTQSSRYLVKRTGEKVFLECVQDMDHENMFWYRQDPGLGLRLIYFSYDVKMKEKGDIPEGYSVSREKKERFSLILESASTNQTSMYLCASSSSGTGSYNEQFFGPGTRLTVL.

The chain couples TRBV7-6 to TRBJ2-6; the D gene is possibly TRBD1 (6 bases). CDR3 size: 17 residues. The V end lost 5 bases, the J end lost 1 base, and 15 bases lay between the germline ends. Per germline, CDR1 SGHVS and CDR2 FNYEAQ. As DNA, the CDR3 is TGTGCCAGCAGCGGTGTGGGACAATTATCTGGGGCCAACGTCCTGACTTTC. This encodes CASSGVGQLSGANVLTF.

This chain joins TRBV18 and TRBJ1-1; D is undetermined. V lost 6 bases and J lost 4, with 9 bases in between. The V gene's germline CDR1 is KGHSH and CDR2 LQKENI. The CDR3 contains 12 residues. The CDR3 sequence: CASSPVLTEAFF. The CDR3 DNA reads TGTGCCAGCTCCCCGGTTCTCACTGAAGCTTTCTTT.

The rearrangement uses TRBV10-1 and TRBJ1-3, with D tentatively TRBD1 (5 bases). The V end was cut by 0 bases, the J end by 5 bases, with 8 bases between. The germline gives CDR1 WNHNN, CDR2 SYGVQD (reference sequence). This CDR3 comprises 14 residues. CDR3 DNA sequence: TGCGCCAGCAGTGAGTCGCGGGGGAGAAACACCATATATTTT. This translates into CASSESRGRNTIYF.

This clone was seen only a few times. The chain couples TRBV7-8 to TRBJ2-7; the D gene is possibly TRBD2 (5 bases). The germline gives CDR1 SGHVS, CDR2 FQNEAQ. V was pared by 2 bases and J by 0 bases, with 11 bases between. The CDR3 loop spans 15 amino acids. In DNA form, the CDR3 reads TGTGCCAGCAGCTTAATTGGAGGTACCTCCTACGAGCAGTACTTC. Translated: CASSLIGGTSYEQYF.

CDR3 sequence reads: CASLWTSGRSETQYF. In nucleotides, the CDR3 is TGTGCCAGCTTATGGACTAGCGGGAGATCCGAGACCCAGTACTTC. The chain joins TRBV2 to TRBJ2-5; 13 bases are shared with TRBD2. CDR3 length: 15 residues. In germline, CDR1 is SNHLY, CDR2 FYNNEI. Losses at the gene ends were 8 bases for V and 5 bases for J; bases not matched to a gene: 8.

On this clone itself: The sample carries other DNA sequences with the same CDR3. V usage is TRBV7-2 and J usage is TRBJ2-1, with TRBD2 identical over 12 bases. The CDR3 consists of 15 residues. V shed 5 bases, J shed 5 bases, and the junction held 4 bases outside the gene matches. Looked up from germline, CDR1 is SGHTA and CDR2 is FQGNSA. CDR3 nucleotides: TGTGCCAGCAGCCCTAGCGGGGGGGCGAACAATGAGCAGTTCTTC. This encodes CASSPSGGANNEQFF.

This chain connects TRBV5-1 to TRBJ2-1; TRBD2 matches 8 bases. The V gene's germline CDR1 is SGHRS and CDR2 YFSETQ. This CDR3 region has 14 residues. The V and J ends lost 1 base and 9 bases, in that order; junction bases with no gene match: 6. CDR3: CASSLRVAGFEQFF. CDR3 nucleotides: TGCGCCAGCAGCTTGAGGGTAGCGGGGTTTGAGCAGTTCTTC.

This clone showed up just once. The chain carries TRBV19 and TRBJ1-1; D possibly corresponds to TRBD1 (5 bases). From germline, CDR1 is LNHDA and CDR2 SQIVND (reference sequence). The CDR3 sequence is 14 residues long. Trimming pared 6 bases from V and 1 base from J, leaving 12 bases between. This CDR3 is CASSGTSPNTEAFF. CDR3 sequence (DNA): TGTGCCAGTAGCGGGACTTCCCCGAACACTGAAGCTTTCTTT.

The rearrangement joins TRBV6-6 to TRBJ1-4, with a weak D call TRBD1 (5 bases). This CDR3 has 13 residues. V was trimmed by 2 bases and J by 6 bases, leaving 7 bases between them. Looked up from germline, CDR1 is MNHNY and CDR2 is SVGAGI (reference sequence). The CDR3 DNA is TGTGCCAGCAGTTACGCCAGGGATGAAAAACTGTTTTTT. Residues: CASSYARDEKLFF.

The chain employs TRBV4-3 and TRBJ1-6, with 10 bases identical to TRBD1. This CDR3 is built from 16 residues. CDR1 and CDR2 (germline): LGHNA, YSLEER. Trimming removed 0 bases from V and 10 bases from J; junction bases left unmatched: 6. CDR3 sequence reads: CASSQDWDRGGSPLHF. The CDR3 DNA reads as TGCGCCAGCAGCCAAGACTGGGACAGGGGAGGATCACCCCTCCACTTT.

J is TRBJ2-5 and V is TRBV6-6; TRBD2 matches 8 bases. CDR3 size: 14 residues. Per germline, CDR1 MNHNY and CDR2 SVGAGI (reference sequence). V shed 7 bases and J 1 base; nucleotides not matched to a gene: 5. CDR3 DNA: TGTGCCAGCACCCTTCGGGGGGGCCAAGAGACCCAGTACTTC. It translates to CASTLRGGQETQYF.

This clone was recorded a few times. This sequence joins TRBV7-9 and TRBJ2-5, with D maybe TRBD1 (6 bases). Looked up from germline, CDR1 is SEHNR and CDR2 is FQNEAQ (reference sequence). The CDR3 has 17 amino acids. The ends were cut back, 3 bases at V and 1 base at J, with 18 bases in the middle. The CDR3 loop reads CASSLTGTTSIQETQYF. The CDR3 DNA follows: TGTGCCAGCAGCTTGACCGGGACAACGAGTATCCAAGAGACCCAGTACTTC.

The V call is TRBV21-1, the J call TRBJ2-7; TRBD1, the table's D call, lacks a check against the DNA. TRBV21-1 is labeled a pseudogene. The CDR3 loop spans 16 amino acids. The CDR3 here is CASGDINRRRIYEQYF. CDR3 coding DNA: TGTGCCAGCGGGGACATAAACAGGAGACGTATCTACGAGCAGTACTTC.

DNA for the CDR3: TGTGCCAGCAGCTTTGCGGGAGGGCCGGGGGAGCAGTACTTC. This codes for CASSFAGGPGEQYF. The chain combines TRBV7-2 with TRBJ2-7, with 9 bases matching TRBD2. V lost 3 bases to trimming and J lost 7 bases; unmatched junction nucleotides: 7. This CDR3 comprises 14 residues. CDR1 and CDR2 (germline): SGHTA, FQGNSA.

This chain links TRBV28 with TRBJ1-4; 7 bases agree with TRBD1. CDR1 is MDHEN and CDR2 is SYDVKM in the germline V gene. The CDR3 spans 14 residues. The V gene end was trimmed by 7 bases and the J gene end by 6 bases; junction bases not matched to a gene: 8. CDR3 in DNA: TGTGCCAGCACGGGACAGAATACCCATGAAAAACTGTTTTTT. Translated, it gives CASTGQNTHEKLFF.

The rearrangement uses TRBV27 and TRBJ2-7; 7 nucleotides line up with TRBD2. This CDR3 region has 16 residues. Germline values: CDR1 MNHEY, CDR2 SMNVEV (reference sequence). Trimming cost V 2 bases and J 2 bases; bases outside gene matches: 9. The CDR3 is CASSLLSGGETYEQYF. DNA for the CDR3: TGTGCCAGCAGTTTACTCTCTGGGGGGGAGACCTACGAGCAGTACTTC.

The CDR3 DNA is TGCGCCAGCAGCTCAGGCCTTAGCGGAAACACCGGGGAGCTGTTTTTT. It encodes CASSSGLSGNTGELFF. The rearrangement links TRBV5-1 to TRBJ2-2; the D gene is possibly TRBD2 (6 bases). This CDR3 is built from 16 residues. Germline lookup yields CDR1 SGHRS and CDR2 YFSETQ. Trimming removed 3 bases at V and 2 bases at J, with 14 bases between.

The count of this clone is one. This rearrangement joins TRBV18 to TRBJ2-2; D is undetermined. Trimming shortened V by 8 bases and J by 4 bases, and 17 bases separated the two germline ends. The CDR3 extends over 15 amino acids. CDR1 is KGHSH and CDR2 is LQKENI in the germline V gene. CDR3 DNA sequence: TGTGCCAGCCCGCCAACAGAAGAACCCACCGGGGAGCTGTTTTTT. Its translation: CASPPTEEPTGELFF.

The CDR3 region has the DNA TGTGCCAGCAGCCCAACACGAGGGTTCAGGGGGAAGTCTGGAAACACCATATATTTT. It codes for CASSPTRGFRGKSGNTIYF. This chain connects TRBV11-2 to TRBJ1-3, with 7 bases aligning to TRBD1. The V gene end was trimmed by 5 bases and the J gene end by 1 base; junction bases not matched to a gene: 17. CDR1 is SGHAT, CDR2 FQNNGV, per germline. The CDR3 length is 19 residues.

The rearrangement uses TRBV7-2 and TRBJ2-5; 8 nucleotides line up with TRBD2. With V trimmed by 1 base and J by 2 bases, 9 bases remained unmatched. The CDR3 length is 17 residues. Germline V CDR1 and CDR2: SGHTA, FQGNSA. The CDR3 nucleotides read TGTGCCAGCAGCTTAGGGCCAACGGCGGGAGGACAAGAGACCCAGTACTTC. Protein sequence: CASSLGPTAGGQETQYF.